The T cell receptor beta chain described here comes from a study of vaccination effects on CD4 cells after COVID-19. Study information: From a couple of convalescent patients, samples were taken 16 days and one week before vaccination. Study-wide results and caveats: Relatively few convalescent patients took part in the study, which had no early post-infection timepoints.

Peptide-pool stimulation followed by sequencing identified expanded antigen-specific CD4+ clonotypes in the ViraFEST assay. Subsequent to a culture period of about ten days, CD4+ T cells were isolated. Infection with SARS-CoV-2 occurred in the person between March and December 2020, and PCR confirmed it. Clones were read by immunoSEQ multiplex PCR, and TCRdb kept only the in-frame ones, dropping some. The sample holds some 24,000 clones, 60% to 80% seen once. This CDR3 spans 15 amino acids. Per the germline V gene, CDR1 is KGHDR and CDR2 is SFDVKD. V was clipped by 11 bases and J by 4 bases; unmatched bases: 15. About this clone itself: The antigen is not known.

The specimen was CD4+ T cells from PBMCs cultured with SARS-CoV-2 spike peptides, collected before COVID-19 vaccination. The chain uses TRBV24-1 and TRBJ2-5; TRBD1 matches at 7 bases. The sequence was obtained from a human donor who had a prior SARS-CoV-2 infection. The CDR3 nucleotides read TGTGCCATCGGACGGGACAGTTTCTTTGGAGAGACCCAGTACTTC. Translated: CAIGRDSFFGETQYF.